These T cell receptor beta chains were read from a single sample in a study of blood T cell repertoires in COVID-19. Method: immunoSEQ multiplex PCR; TCRdb's copy keeps in-frame clones and lacks some. The sample carries roughly 400,000 clones, around 89% recorded once. The sequenced sample consisted of PBMCs or T cells enriched from blood (not recorded which). The receptors originated from a man aged 25-45 years who had recovered from COVID-19. CDR3s include the opening cysteine and the closing phenylalanine or tryptophan. Each record gives: J gene, D gene, V gene, clone size, CDR3 protein, CDR3 DNA. The D gene is left open where the match is weak. Not every row has a clone size; where given, it reads once, few, many or a size class.

TRBJ2-3,TRBD1,TRBV16,.,CASSPTGPDTQYF,TGTGCCAGCAGCCCGACAGGGCCAGATACGCAGTATTTT
TRBJ2-2,TRBD2,TRBV5-1,.,CASSLGLAVEGSGELFF,TGCGCCAGCAGCCTAGGACTAGCGGTAGAGGGGAGCGGGGAGCTGTTTTTT
TRBJ2-3,TRBD2,TRBV5-1,.,CASSLAQAGGMGDTQYF,TGCGCCAGCAGCTTGGCTCAAGCGGGAGGGATGGGAGATACGCAGTATTTT
TRBJ1-2,TRBD1,TRBV11-2,.,CASTQGAEGYTF,TGTGCCAGCACCCAGGGGGCTGAGGGCTACACCTTC
TRBJ1-5,.,TRBV28,.,CASSLVVSQPQHF,TGTGCCAGCAGTTTAGTGGTGAGTCAGCCCCAGCATTTT
TRBJ2-7,TRBD2,TRBV7-8,.,CASSWTSGASPEQYF,TGTGCCAGCAGCTGGACTAGCGGGGCCTCCCCCGAGCAGTACTTC
TRBJ2-3,TRBD2,TRBV5-1,.,CASSLGRAAGATDTQYF,TGCGCCAGCAGCTTGGGCAGGGCAGCGGGAGCCACAGATACGCAGTATTTT
TRBJ2-1,TRBD2,TRBV5-1,.,CASRDLAGRFDEQFF,TGCGCCAGCAGAGACTTAGCGGGAAGGTTCGATGAGCAGTTCTTC
TRBJ2-1,.,TRBV10-3,.,CATLRADTNEQFF,TGTGCCACCCTGCGAGCGGATACTAATGAGCAGTTCTTC
TRBJ1-2,TRBD1,TRBV28,once,CASVDRRTGGFGYTF,TGTGCCAGCGTAGATCGGAGGACAGGGGGCTTTGGCTACACCTTC
TRBJ1-1,.,TRBV19,.,CASRSFSTVNTEAFF,TGTGCCAGTAGGTCCTTTAGTACGGTGAACACTGAAGCTTTCTTT
TRBJ2-6,TRBD2,TRBV5-8,.,CASSPGAGGSGANVLTF,TGTGCCAGCAGCCCTGGGGCGGGAGGCTCTGGGGCCAACGTCCTGACTTTC
TRBJ1-1,TRBD1,TRBV7-2,few,CASSSIFSTGITEAFF,TGTGCCAGCAGCTCGATTTTTTCGACAGGGATAACTGAAGCTTTCTTT
TRBJ2-7,.,TRBV11-2,.,CASSWGHKGEQYF,TGTGCCAGCAGCTGGGGACACAAGGGCGAGCAGTACTTC
TRBJ2-7,TRBD2,TRBV7-6,.,CASGGRSYEQYF,TGTGCCAGCGGCGGGAGGAGCTACGAGCAGTACTTC
TRBJ2-1,TRBD2,TRBV5-5,once,CASSTFLEGLAGQFF,TGTGCCAGCAGCACCTTCCTGGAGGGACTAGCGGGACAGTTCTTC
TRBJ1-2,.,TRBV12-3/TRBV12-4,.,CASSGGGVGTF,TGTGCCAGCAGTGGGGGAGGGGTGGGCACCTTC
TRBJ2-1,TRBD2,TRBV5-1,.,CASSGSGRNEQFF,TGCGCCAGCAGCGGTAGCGGGAGGAATGAGCAGTTCTTC
TRBJ2-1,TRBD1,TRBV20-1,.,CSASPGQGDYNEQFF,TGCAGTGCTAGTCCCGGACAGGGGGACTACAATGAGCAGTTCTTC
TRBJ2-3,.,TRBV5-5,once,CASSWRRDVTDTQYF,TGTGCCAGCAGCTGGCGGCGGGACGTCACAGATACGCAGTATTTT